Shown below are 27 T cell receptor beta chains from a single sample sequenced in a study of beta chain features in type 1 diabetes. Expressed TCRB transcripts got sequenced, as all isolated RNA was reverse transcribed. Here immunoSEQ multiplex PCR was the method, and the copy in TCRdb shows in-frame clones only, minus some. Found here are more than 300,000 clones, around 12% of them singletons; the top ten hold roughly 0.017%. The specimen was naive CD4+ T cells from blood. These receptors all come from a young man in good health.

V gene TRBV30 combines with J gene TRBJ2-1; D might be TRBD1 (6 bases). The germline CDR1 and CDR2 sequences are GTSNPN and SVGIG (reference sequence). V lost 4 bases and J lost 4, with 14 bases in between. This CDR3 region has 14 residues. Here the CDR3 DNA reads TGTGCCTGGACTACCAACGGACAGTACAATGAGCAGTTCTTC. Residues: CAWTTNGQYNEQFF.

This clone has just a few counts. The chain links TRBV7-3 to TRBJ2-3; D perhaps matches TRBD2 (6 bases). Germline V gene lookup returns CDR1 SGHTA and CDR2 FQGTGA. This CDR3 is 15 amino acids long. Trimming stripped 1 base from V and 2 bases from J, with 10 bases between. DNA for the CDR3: TGTGCCAGCAGCTTAAGGGGGAGGTACACAGATACGCAGTATTTT. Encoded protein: CASSLRGRYTDTQYF.

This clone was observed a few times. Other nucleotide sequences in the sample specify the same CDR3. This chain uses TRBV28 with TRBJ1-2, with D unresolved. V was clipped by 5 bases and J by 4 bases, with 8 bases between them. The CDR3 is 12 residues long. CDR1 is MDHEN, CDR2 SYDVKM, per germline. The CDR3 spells CASSLRSYGYTF. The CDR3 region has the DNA TGTGCCAGCAGTCTCAGGTCCTATGGCTACACCTTC.

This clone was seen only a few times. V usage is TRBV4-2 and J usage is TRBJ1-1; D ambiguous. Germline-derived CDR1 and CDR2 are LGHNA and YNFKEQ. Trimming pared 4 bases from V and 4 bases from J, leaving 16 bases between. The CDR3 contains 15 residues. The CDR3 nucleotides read TGTGCCAGCAGCCTCGACGGGTCGAGGAGCACTGAAGCTTTCTTT. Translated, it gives CASSLDGSRSTEAFF.

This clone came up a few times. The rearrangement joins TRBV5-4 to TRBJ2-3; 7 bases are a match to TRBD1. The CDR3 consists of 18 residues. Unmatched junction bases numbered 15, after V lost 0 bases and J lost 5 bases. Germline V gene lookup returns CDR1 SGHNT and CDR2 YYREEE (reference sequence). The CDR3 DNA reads TGTGCCAGCAGCTTGGACCCTTCCGGGACAGCATCCCTAGATACGCAGTATTTT. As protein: CASSLDPSGTASLDTQYF.

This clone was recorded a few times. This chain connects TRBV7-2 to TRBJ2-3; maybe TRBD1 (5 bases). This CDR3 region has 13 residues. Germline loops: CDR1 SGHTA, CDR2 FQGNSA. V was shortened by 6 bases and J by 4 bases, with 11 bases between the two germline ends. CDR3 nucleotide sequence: TGTGCCAGCAGGCTAGAAGGGGCAGATACGCAGTATTTT. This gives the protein CASRLEGADTQYF.

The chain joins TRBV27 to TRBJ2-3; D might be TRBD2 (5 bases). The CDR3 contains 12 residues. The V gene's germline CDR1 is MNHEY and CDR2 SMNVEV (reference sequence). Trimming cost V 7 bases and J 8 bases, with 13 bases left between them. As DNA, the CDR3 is TGTGCCAGCACCCAAGTAGGAGGTACGCAGTATTTT. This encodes CASTQVGGTQYF.

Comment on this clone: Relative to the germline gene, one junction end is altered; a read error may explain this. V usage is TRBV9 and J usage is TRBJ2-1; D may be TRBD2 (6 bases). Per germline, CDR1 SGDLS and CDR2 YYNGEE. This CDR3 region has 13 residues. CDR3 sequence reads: CANSVGLTSEQFF. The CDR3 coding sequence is TGTGCCAACAGCGTAGGCCTCACTAGCGAGCAGTTCTTC.

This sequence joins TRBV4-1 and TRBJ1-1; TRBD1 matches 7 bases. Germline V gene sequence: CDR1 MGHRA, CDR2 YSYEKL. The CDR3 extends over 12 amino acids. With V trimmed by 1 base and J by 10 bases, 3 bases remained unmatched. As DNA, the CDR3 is TGCGCCAGCAGCCAAGGAGGGACAGTAGCTTTCTTT. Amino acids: CASSQGGTVAFF.

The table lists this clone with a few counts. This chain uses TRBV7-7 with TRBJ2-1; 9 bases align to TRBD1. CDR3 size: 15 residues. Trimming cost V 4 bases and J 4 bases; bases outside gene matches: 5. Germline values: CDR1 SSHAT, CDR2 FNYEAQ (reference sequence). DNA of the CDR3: TGTGCCAGCAGCTCACCCGGGACAGGGTACAATGAGCAGTTCTTC. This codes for CASSSPGTGYNEQFF.

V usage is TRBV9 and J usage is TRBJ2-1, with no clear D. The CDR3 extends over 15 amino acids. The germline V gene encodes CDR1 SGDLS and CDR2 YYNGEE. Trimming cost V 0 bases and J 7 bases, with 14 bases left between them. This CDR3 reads CASSVGSRRENEQFF. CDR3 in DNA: TGTGCCAGCAGCGTAGGATCCCGTCGAGAGAATGAGCAGTTCTTC. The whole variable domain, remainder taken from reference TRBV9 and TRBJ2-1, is DSGVTQTPKHLITATGQRVTLRCSPRSGDLSVYWYQQSLDQGLQFLIQYYNGEERAKGNILERFSAQQFPDLHSELNLSSLELGDSALYFCASSVGSRRENEQFFGPGTRLTVL.

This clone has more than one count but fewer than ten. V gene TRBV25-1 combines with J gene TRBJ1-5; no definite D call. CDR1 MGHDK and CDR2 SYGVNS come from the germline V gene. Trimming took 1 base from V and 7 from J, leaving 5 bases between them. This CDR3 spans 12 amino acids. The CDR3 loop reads CASSESGQPQHF. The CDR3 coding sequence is TGTGCCAGCAGTGAATCGGGACAGCCCCAGCATTTT.

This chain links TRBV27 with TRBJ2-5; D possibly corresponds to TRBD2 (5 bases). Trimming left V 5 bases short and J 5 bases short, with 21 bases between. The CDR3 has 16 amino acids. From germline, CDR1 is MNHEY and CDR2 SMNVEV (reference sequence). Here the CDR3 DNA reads TGTGCCAGCAGTCCGGCTAGCCTCCCGTCCGTGGAGACCCAGTACTTC. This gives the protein CASSPASLPSVETQYF.

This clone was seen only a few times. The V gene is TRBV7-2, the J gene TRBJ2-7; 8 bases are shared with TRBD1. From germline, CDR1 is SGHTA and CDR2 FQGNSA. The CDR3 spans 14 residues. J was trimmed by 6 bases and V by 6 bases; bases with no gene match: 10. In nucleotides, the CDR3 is TGTGCCAGCAGGGAGGGAGGACAGGGAGGCGAGCAGTACTTC. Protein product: CASREGGQGGEQYF.

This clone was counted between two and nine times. DNA of the CDR3: TGTGCCAGCAGTTTATCTAGCGGGGGGGACTACGAGCAGTACTTC. Its protein product is CASSLSSGGDYEQYF. The chain uses TRBV28 and TRBJ2-7; 12 nucleotides line up with TRBD2. The V and J ends lost 1 base and 3 bases, in that order; junction bases with no gene match: 1. Germline values: CDR1 MDHEN, CDR2 SYDVKM. There are 15 residues in the CDR3.

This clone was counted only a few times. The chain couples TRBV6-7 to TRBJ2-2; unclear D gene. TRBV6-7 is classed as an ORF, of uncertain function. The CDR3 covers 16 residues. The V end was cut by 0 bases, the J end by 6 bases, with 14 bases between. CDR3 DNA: TGTGCCAGCAGTTACTCGAGAGGAGTTATTGCCGGGGAGCTGTTTTTT. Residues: CASSYSRGVIAGELFF.

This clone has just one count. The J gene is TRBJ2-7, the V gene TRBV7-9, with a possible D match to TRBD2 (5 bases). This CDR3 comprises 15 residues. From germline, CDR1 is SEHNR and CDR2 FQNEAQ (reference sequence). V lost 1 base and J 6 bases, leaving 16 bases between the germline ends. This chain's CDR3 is CASSLGRRVGSEQYF. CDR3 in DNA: TGTGCCAGCAGCTTAGGGAGGCGGGTTGGGAGCGAGCAGTACTTC.

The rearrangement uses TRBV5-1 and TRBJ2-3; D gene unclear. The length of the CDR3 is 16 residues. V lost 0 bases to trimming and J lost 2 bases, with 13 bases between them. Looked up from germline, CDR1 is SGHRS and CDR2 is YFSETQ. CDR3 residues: CASSLARSVHTDTQYF. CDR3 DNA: TGCGCCAGCAGCTTGGCGCGGTCGGTTCACACAGATACGCAGTATTTT.

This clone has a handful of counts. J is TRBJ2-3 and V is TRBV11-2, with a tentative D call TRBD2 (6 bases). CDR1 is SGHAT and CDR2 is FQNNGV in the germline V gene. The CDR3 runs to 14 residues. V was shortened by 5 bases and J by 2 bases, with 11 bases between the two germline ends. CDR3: CASSPTSTTDTQYF. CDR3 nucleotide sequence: TGTGCCAGCAGCCCGACTAGTACCACAGATACGCAGTATTTT.

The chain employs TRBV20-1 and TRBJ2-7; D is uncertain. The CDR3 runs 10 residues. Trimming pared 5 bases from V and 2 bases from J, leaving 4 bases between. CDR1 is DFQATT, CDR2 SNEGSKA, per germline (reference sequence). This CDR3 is CSAATYEQYF. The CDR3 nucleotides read TGCAGTGCTGCTACCTACGAGCAGTACTTC.

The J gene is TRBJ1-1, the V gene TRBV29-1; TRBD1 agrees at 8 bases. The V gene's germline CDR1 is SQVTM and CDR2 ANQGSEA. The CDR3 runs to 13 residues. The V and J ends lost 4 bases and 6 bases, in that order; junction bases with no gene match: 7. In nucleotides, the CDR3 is TGCAGCGTTGTGCAGGGGGCGCGGTCTGAAGCTTTCTTT. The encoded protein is CSVVQGARSEAFF.

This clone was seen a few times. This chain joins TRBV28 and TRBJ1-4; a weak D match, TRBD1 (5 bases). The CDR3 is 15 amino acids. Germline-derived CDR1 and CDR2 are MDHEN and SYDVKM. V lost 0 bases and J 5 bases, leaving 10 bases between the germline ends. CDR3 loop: CASSLWQGRNEKLFF. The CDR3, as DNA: TGTGCCAGCAGTTTATGGCAGGGTAGGAATGAAAAACTGTTTTTT.

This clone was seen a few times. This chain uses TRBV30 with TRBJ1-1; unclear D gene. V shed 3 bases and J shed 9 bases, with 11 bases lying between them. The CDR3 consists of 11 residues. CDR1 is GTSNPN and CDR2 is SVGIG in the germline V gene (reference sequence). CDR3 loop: CAWSRREQAFF. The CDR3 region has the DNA TGTGCCTGGAGCCGTAGGGAGCAAGCTTTCTTT.

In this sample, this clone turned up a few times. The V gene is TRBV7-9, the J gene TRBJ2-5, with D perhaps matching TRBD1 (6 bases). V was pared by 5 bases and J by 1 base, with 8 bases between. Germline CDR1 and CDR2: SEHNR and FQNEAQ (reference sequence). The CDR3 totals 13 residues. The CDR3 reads CASSQDSQETQYF. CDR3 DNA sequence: TGTGCCAGCAGCCAGGACAGCCAAGAGACCCAGTACTTC.

CDR3 sequence (DNA): TGTGCCAGCAGGCAGACAGGGCAGAACACTGAAGCTTTCTTT. It encodes CASRQTGQNTEAFF. The genes are TRBV25-1 and TRBJ1-1; 7 bases agree with TRBD1. After removal of 6 bases from V and 1 base from J, the junction contained 5 bases not matched to a gene. CDR1 and CDR2 (germline): MGHDK, SYGVNS. The length of the CDR3 is 14 residues.

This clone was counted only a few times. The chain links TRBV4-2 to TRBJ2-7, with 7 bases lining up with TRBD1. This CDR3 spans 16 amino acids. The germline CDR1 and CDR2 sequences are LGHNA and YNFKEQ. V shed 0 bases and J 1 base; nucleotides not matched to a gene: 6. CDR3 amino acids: CASSQDPGTVSYEQYF. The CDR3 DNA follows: TGTGCCAGCAGCCAAGATCCCGGGACAGTGTCCTACGAGCAGTACTTC.

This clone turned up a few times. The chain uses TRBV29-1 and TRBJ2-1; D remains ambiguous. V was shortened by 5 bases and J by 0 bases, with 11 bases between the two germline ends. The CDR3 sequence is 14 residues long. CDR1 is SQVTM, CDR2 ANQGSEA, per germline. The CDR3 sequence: CSVLTESSYNEQFF. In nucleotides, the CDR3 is TGCAGCGTTCTTACCGAGAGCTCCTACAATGAGCAGTTCTTC.